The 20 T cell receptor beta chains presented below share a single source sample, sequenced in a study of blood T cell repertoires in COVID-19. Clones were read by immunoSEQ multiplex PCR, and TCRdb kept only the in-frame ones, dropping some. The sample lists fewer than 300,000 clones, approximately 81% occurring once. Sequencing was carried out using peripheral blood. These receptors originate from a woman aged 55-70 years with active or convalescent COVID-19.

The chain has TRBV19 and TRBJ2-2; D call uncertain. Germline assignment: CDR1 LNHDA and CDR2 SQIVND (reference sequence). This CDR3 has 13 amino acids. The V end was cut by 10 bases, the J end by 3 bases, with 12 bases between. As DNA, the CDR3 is TGTGCCACCACTCGCCAGGACACCGGGGAGCTGTTTTTT. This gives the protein CATTRQDTGELFF. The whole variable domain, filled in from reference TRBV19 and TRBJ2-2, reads DGGITQSPKYLFRKEGQNVTLSCEQNLNHDAMYWYRQDPGQGLRLIYYSQIVNDFQKGDIAEGYSVSREKKESFPLTVTSAQKNPTAFYLCATTRQDTGELFFGEGSRLTVL.

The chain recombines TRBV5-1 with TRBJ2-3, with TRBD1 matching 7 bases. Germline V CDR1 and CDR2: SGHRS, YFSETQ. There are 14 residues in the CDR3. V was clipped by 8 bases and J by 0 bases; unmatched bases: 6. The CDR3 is CASRQGPSTDTQYF. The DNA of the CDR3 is TGCGCCAGTAGACAGGGCCCCAGCACAGATACGCAGTATTTT.

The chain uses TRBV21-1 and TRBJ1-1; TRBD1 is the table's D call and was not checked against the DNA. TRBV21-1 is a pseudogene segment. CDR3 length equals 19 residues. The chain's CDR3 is CASSSRGGDRDRMNTEAFF. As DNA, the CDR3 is TGTGCCAGCAGCTCGCGAGGGGGGGACAGGGACCGCATGAACACTGAAGCTTTCTTT.

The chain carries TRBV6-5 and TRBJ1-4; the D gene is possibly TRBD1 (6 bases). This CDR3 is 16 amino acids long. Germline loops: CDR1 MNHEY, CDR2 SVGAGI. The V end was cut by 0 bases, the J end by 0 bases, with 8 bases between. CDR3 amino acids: CASSYSPGATNEKLFF. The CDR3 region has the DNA TGTGCCAGCAGTTACTCCCCAGGGGCAACTAATGAAAAACTGTTTTTT.

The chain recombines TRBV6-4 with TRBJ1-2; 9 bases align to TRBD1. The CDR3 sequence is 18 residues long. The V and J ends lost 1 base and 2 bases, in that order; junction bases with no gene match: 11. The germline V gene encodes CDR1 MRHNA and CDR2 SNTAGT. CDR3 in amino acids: CASSDLYLHRGRNYGYTF. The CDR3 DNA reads TGTGCCAGCAGTGACTTATACTTGCACAGGGGGCGCAACTATGGCTACACCTTC.

The CDR3 bases are TGCGCCAGCAGCTTGCAAGACCCGAGGAGCACTGAAGCTTTCTTT. Translated: CASSLQDPRSTEAFF. The chain carries TRBV5-1 and TRBJ1-1; D ambiguous. The CDR3 runs 15 residues. The germline gives CDR1 SGHRS, CDR2 YFSETQ. The V end was cut by 1 base, the J end by 4 bases, with 14 bases between.

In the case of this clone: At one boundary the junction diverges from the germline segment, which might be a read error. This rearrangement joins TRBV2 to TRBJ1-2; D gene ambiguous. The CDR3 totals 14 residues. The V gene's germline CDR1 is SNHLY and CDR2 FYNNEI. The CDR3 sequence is CACSEILSNYGYTF. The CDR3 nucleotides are TGTGCCTGCAGTGAAATTTTGTCGAACTATGGCTACACCTTC.

For the CDR3, the DNA is TGTGCCAGCAGCGTAGGCCGGGGGGAGCTGTTTTTT. Translation gives CASSVGRGELFF. This chain uses TRBV9 with TRBJ2-2, with D uncertain. The germline CDR1 and CDR2 sequences are SGDLS and YYNGEE. V shed 0 bases and J shed 8 bases, with 5 bases lying between them. CDR3 length: 12 amino acids.

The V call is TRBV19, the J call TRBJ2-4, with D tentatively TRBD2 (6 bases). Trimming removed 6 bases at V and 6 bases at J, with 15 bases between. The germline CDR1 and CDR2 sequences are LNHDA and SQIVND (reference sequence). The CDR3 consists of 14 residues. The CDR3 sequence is CASRPNRRGNIQYF. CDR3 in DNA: TGTGCCAGTAGGCCCAACAGGAGGGGAAACATTCAGTACTTC.

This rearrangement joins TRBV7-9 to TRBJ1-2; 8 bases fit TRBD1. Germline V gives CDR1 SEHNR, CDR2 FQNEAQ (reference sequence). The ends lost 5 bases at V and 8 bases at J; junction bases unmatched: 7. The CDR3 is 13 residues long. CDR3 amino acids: CASSRAGGGGYTF. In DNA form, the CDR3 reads TGTGCCAGCAGCCGGGCAGGGGGCGGGGGCTACACCTTC.

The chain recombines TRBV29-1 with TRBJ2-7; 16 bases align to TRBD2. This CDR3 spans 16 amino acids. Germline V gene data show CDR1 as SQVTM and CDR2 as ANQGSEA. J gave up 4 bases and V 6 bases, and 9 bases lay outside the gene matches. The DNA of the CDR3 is TGCAGCGTCCTCGGGACTAGCGGGGGGGCGACTTACGAGCAGTACTTC. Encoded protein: CSVLGTSGGATYEQYF.

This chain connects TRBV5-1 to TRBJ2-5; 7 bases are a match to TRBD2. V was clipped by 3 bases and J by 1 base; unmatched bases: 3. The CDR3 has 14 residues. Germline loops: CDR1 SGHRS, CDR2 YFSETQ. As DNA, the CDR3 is TGCGCCAGCAGCTCCGCGGGGGTCCAAGAGACCCAGTACTTC. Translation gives CASSSAGVQETQYF.

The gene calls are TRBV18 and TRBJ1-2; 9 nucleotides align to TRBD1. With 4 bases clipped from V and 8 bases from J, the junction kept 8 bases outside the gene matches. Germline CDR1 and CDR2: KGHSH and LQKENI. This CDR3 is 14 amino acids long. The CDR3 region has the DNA TGTGCCAGCTCACAACCGGGACAGGGTAGAGGCTACACCTTC. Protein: CASSQPGQGRGYTF.

CDR3 coding DNA: TGTGCCAGCAGCCCTACGGGGGGACCTAACTATGGCTACACCTTC. Translating it yields CASSPTGGPNYGYTF. V gene TRBV3-1 (or the pseudogene TRBV3-2) combines with J gene TRBJ1-2; D is perhaps TRBD1 (5 bases). With 4 bases removed from V and 0 bases from J, the gap between germline ends came to 12 bases. The germline V gene encodes CDR1 LGHDT and CDR2 YNNKEL (reference sequence). CDR3 length equals 15 residues.

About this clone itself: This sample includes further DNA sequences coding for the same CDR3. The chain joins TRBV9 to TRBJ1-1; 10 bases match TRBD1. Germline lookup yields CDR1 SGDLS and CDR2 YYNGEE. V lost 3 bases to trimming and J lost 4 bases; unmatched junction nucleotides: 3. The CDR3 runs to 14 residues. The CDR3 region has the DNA TGTGCCAGCAGCGGACAGGGGGCGGGCACTGAAGCTTTCTTT. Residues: CASSGQGAGTEAFF.

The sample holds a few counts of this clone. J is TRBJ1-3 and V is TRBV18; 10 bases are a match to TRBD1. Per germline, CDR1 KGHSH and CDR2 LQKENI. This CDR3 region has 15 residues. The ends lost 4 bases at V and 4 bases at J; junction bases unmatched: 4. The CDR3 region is CASSRLTGGGNTIYF. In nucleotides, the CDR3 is TGTGCCAGCTCACGTTTGACAGGGGGCGGAAACACCATATATTTT. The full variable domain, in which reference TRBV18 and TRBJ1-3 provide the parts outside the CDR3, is NAGVMQNPRHLVRRRGQEARLRCSPMKGHSHVYWYRQLPEEGLKFMVYLQKENIIDESGMPKERFSAEFPKEGPSILRIQQVVRGDSAAYFCASSRLTGGGNTIYFGEGSWLTVV.

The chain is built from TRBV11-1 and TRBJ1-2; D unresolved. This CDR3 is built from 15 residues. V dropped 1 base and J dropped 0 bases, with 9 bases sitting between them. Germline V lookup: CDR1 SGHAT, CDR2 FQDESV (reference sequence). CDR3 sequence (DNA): TGTGCCAGCAGCTTAGAGAACAGAGCTAACTATGGCTACACCTTC. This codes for CASSLENRANYGYTF.

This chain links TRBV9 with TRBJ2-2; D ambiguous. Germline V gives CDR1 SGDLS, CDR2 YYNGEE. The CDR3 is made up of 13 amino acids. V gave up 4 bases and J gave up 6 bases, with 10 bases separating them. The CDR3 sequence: CASSPRPAGELFF. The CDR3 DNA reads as TGTGCCAGCAGCCCACGCCCGGCCGGGGAGCTGTTTTTT.

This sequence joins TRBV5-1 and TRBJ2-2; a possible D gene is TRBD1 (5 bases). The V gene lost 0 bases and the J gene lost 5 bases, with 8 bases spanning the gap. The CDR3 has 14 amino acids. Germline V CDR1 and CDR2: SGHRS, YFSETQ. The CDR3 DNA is TGCGCCAGCAGCTTGGGACAGAGGACCGGGGAGCTGTTTTTT. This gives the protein CASSLGQRTGELFF.

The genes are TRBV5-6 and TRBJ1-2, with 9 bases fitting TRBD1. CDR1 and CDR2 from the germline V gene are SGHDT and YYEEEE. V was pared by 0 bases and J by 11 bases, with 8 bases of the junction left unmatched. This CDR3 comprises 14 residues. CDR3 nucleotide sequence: TGTGCCAGCAGCTTGGGTCGGGACAGGGCAGTGTACACCTTC. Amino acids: CASSLGRDRAVYTF.